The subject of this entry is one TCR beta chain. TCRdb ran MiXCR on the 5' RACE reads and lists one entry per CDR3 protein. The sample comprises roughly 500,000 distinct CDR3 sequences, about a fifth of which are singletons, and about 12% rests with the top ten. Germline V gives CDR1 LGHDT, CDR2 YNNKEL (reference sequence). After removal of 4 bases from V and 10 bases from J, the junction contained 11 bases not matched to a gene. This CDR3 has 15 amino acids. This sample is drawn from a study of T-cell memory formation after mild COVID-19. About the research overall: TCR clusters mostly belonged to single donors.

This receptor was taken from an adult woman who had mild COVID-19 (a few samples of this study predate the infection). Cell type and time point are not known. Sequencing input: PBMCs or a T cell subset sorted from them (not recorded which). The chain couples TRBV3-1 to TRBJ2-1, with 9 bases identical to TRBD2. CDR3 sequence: CASSPQGSREGEQFF. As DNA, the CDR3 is TGTGCCAGCAGCCCACAAGGTTCGCGGGAGGGCGAGCAGTTCTTC.